This T cell receptor (beta chain) is drawn from a study of early T cells in non-severe SARS-CoV-2 infection. Study as a whole: Chains were not paired, and sequencing was done on bulk RNA from unsorted whole blood.

Comments on this clonotype: Its specificity is not known.

Each cDNA molecule carried a unique molecular identifier. TCRdb processed the 5' RACE reads anew with MiXCR; each CDR3 protein has one entry. The sample records 100,000 to 150,000 distinct CDR3 sequences, just under 15% being singletons. V shed 4 bases, J shed 13 bases, and the junction held 16 bases outside the gene matches. The CDR3 covers 16 residues. Germline V gene sequence: CDR1 SEHNR, CDR2 FQNEAQ (reference sequence). Findings and caveats of the study: VDJdb matching skewed toward anti-spike CD8 responses, missing private and CD4 specificities.

The sequencing input was whole blood. The rearrangement uses TRBV7-9 and TRBJ1-6; 7 bases are a match to TRBD1. This TCR was sampled from an adult who was a healthcare worker with PCR-confirmed SARS-CoV-2 infection or an uninfected control (not recorded which). The CDR3 bases are TGTGCCAGCAGCTATGACAGGGCGATAGACGGTTCGCCCCTCCACTTT. Translated: CASSYDRAIDGSPLHF.